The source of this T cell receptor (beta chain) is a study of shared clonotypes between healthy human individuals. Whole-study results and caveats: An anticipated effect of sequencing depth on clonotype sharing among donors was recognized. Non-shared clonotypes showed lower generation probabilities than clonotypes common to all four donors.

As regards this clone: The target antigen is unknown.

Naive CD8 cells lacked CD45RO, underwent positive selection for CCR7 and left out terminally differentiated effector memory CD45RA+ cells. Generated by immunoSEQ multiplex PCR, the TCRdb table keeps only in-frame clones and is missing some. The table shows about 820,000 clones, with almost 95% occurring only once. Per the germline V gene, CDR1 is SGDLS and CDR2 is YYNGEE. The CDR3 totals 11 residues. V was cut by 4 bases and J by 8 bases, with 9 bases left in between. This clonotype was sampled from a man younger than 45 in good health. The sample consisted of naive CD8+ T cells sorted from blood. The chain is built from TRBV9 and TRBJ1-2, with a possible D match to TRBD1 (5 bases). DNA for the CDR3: TGTGCCAGCAGCAGGGGTCGGGGCTACACCTTC. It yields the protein CASSRGRGYTF.